Below are 17 T cell receptor beta chains sequenced from a single sample in a study of blood T cell repertoires in COVID-19. Method: immunoSEQ multiplex PCR; TCRdb's copy keeps in-frame clones and lacks some. Of roughly 42,000 clones in the sample, more than 80% were seen once. The sample was peripheral blood. Receptor source: a man aged 30 to 39 with active or convalescent COVID-19.

V gene TRBV6-5 combines with J gene TRBJ2-2, with 10 nucleotides matching TRBD1. The length of the CDR3 is 15 residues. Per the germline V gene, CDR1 is MNHEY and CDR2 is SVGAGI. With 6 bases clipped from V and 4 bases from J, the junction kept 5 bases outside the gene matches. Here the CDR3 reads CASRADRGVTGELFF. CDR3 DNA sequence: TGTGCCAGCAGGGCGGACAGGGGGGTCACCGGGGAGCTGTTTTTT.

This clone occurred a few times. The chain is built from TRBV4-1 and TRBJ2-2, with 16 bases fitting TRBD2. The germline V gene has CDR1 MGHRA and CDR2 YSYEKL. This CDR3 is 17 amino acids long. V shed 3 bases and J 4 bases; nucleotides not matched to a gene: 2. This CDR3 is CASSQGLAGGPTGELFF. The CDR3, as DNA: TGCGCCAGCAGCCAGGGACTAGCGGGAGGGCCCACCGGGGAGCTGTTTTTT.

The CDR3 protein is CASSLVRSLGANVLTF. The CDR3 DNA reads as TGTGCCAGCAGCTTAGTTCGGTCGTTGGGGGCCAACGTCCTGACTTTC. The genes are TRBV7-3 and TRBJ2-6, with D unresolved. Trimming pared 2 bases from V and 4 bases from J, leaving 12 bases between. The germline V gene encodes CDR1 SGHTA and CDR2 FQGTGA. The CDR3 consists of 16 residues.

The gene calls are TRBV4-3 and TRBJ2-3, with TRBD2 matching over 13 bases. Trimming took 0 bases from V and 3 from J; bases not matched to a gene: 3. Germline assignment: CDR1 LGHNA and CDR2 YSLEER. The CDR3 loop spans 17 amino acids. The CDR3 DNA follows: TGCGCCAGCAGCCAAGACGGGACTAGCGGGATTACAGATACGCAGTATTTT. Translated: CASSQDGTSGITDTQYF.

The rearrangement links TRBV24-1 to TRBJ2-7, with a tentative D call TRBD1 (6 bases). This CDR3 comprises 17 residues. In germline, CDR1 is KGHDR, CDR2 SFDVKD. Trimming pared 0 bases from V and 3 bases from J, leaving 17 bases between. The CDR3 region is CATSDLVRGPSGYEQYV. The CDR3 DNA reads TGTGCCACCAGTGATTTGGTCAGGGGCCCTTCTGGCTACGAGCAGTACGTC.

The chain carries TRBV7-3 and TRBJ2-1; tentative D call: TRBD2 (6 bases). Germline V lookup: CDR1 SGHTA, CDR2 FQGTGA. This CDR3 region has 14 residues. The V end was cut by 1 base, the J end by 6 bases, with 10 bases between. As DNA, the CDR3 is TGTGCCAGCAGCTTAAGTGGCGGGACCAATGAGCAGTTCTTC. Its translation is CASSLSGGTNEQFF.

The V call is TRBV5-1, the J call TRBJ1-1, with a possible D match to TRBD1 (6 bases). CDR3 length equals 14 residues. Germline values: CDR1 SGHRS, CDR2 YFSETQ. V lost 4 bases to trimming and J lost 3 bases, with 13 bases between them. The CDR3 DNA sequence: TGCGCCAGCAGCGGATGGGACAAGGACACTGAAGCTTTCTTT. Protein product: CASSGWDKDTEAFF.

The chain is built from TRBV7-8 and TRBJ2-1; D is uncertain. The germline V gene encodes CDR1 SGHVS and CDR2 FQNEAQ. CDR3 length: 13 residues. Trimming cost V 3 bases and J 6 bases, with 9 bases left between them. The CDR3 DNA is TGTGCCAGCAGCTTGGGCTTCCCCAATGAGCAGTTCTTC. Encoded protein: CASSLGFPNEQFF. Based on the CDR3 plus reference TRBV7-8 and TRBJ2-1, the full variable domain is GAGVSQSPRYKVAKRGQDVALRCDPISGHVSLFWYQQALGQGPEFLTYFQNEAQLDKSGLPSDRFFAERPEGSVSTLKIQRTQQEDSAVYLCASSLGFPNEQFFGPGTRLTVL.

The chain recombines TRBV5-1 with TRBJ2-5; no clear D. The CDR3 is 16 amino acids. Germline CDR1 SGHRS, CDR2 YFSETQ. The V end was cut by 3 bases, the J end by 2 bases, with 17 bases between. The CDR3 region has the DNA TGCGCCAGCAGCTCCCCCTACGCGGCTGAGCAAGAGACCCAGTACTTC. Translated: CASSSPYAAEQETQYF.

The V and J genes are TRBV19 and TRBJ1-5, with unresolved D. This CDR3 spans 14 amino acids. V gave up 6 bases and J gave up 4 bases, with 13 bases separating them. Germline loops: CDR1 LNHDA, CDR2 SQIVND (reference sequence). Here the CDR3 DNA reads TGTGCCAGTAGGCACATTGGCTCAAATCAGCCCCAGCATTTT. Translated, it gives CASRHIGSNQPQHF.

The gene calls are TRBV7-9 and TRBJ2-1, with 8 bases identical to TRBD1. CDR3 length: 16 amino acids. Germline CDR1 SEHNR, CDR2 FQNEAQ (reference sequence). After removal of 2 bases from V and 4 bases from J, the junction contained 7 bases not matched to a gene. CDR3 DNA sequence: TGTGCCAGCAGCTTACCAGGGGGCGCGTTTTACAATGAGCAGTTCTTC. This gives the protein CASSLPGGAFYNEQFF.

V is TRBV2 and J is TRBJ2-3; D not certain. In germline, CDR1 is SNHLY, CDR2 FYNNEI. CDR3 length: 12 amino acids. Trimming shortened V by 4 bases and J by 6 bases, and 8 bases separated the two germline ends. In DNA, the CDR3 is TGTGCCAGCAGTGGGGCTGTGGATACGCAGTATTTT. Residues: CASSGAVDTQYF.

A remark on this clone: Its ends do not fully match the called genes, so a read error is possible. This sequence joins TRBV7-2 and TRBJ1-1, with D maybe TRBD1 (5 bases). Per germline, CDR1 SGHTA and CDR2 FQGNSA. The CDR3 has 12 amino acids. The CDR3 protein is CASSFDSYESFF. The DNA of the CDR3 is TGTGCCAGCAGCTTTGACAGCTATGAATCTTTCTTT.

The chain carries TRBV12-3 or TRBV12-4 and TRBJ1-1; D ambiguous. Trimming removed 1 base at V and 4 bases at J, with 4 bases between. The CDR3 runs to 12 residues. The CDR3 reads CASSLGSTEAFF. The DNA of the CDR3 is TGTGCCAGCAGTTTAGGCAGCACTGAAGCTTTCTTT.

The genes are TRBV15 and TRBJ1-6, with D uncertain. Germline CDR1 and CDR2: LNHNV and YYDKDF (reference sequence). The CDR3 loop spans 14 amino acids. Deletions cut 0 bases from V and 7 bases from J, with 7 bases between. The CDR3 spells CATSRDPGNSPLHF. DNA for the CDR3: TGTGCCACCAGCAGAGATCCGGGGAATTCACCCCTCCACTTT.

The chain couples TRBV19 to TRBJ2-4; no firm D call. With 5 bases removed from V and 2 bases from J, the gap between germline ends came to 10 bases. The CDR3 covers 14 residues. In germline, CDR1 is LNHDA, CDR2 SQIVND (reference sequence). In DNA, the CDR3 is TGTGCCAGTAGTGTCGGTATTTCCAAAAACATTCAGTACTTC. It codes for CASSVGISKNIQYF.

The chain recombines TRBV10-1 with TRBJ1-6, with 9 nucleotides matching TRBD1. The CDR3 spans 14 residues. CDR1 is WNHNN, CDR2 SYGVQD, per germline (reference sequence). V lost 2 bases and J lost 12; bases outside the gene matches: 5. CDR3 in DNA: TGCGCCAGCAGTGAGACGCGACAGGGGGAACCCCTCCACTTT. Translation: CASSETRQGEPLHF.